This entry lists 20 T cell receptor beta chains sequenced from one sample in a study of blood T cell repertoires in COVID-19. The method was immunoSEQ multiplex PCR; TCRdb's version includes in-frame clones alone and lacks a portion of them. The sample shows hundreds of thousands of clones, approximately 90% of them seen only once. Sequenced: PBMCs or T cells enriched from blood (not recorded which). These TCRs come from a man younger than 45 who had recovered from COVID-19.

The chain carries TRBV27 and TRBJ1-5, with 9 bases aligning to TRBD1. The J segment lost 5 bases and the V segment lost 6 bases, leaving 5 bases of the junction unmatched. CDR3 length equals 14 residues. The germline V gene encodes CDR1 MNHEY and CDR2 SMNVEV (reference sequence). The CDR3 DNA reads TGTGCCAGCAGGCCACAGGGGGCTTATCAGCCCCAGCATTTT. Translating it yields CASRPQGAYQPQHF.

CDR3 in amino acids: CAISGPRDRGAEAFF. The CDR3 DNA follows: TGTGCCATCAGTGGGCCCCGGGACAGGGGCGCTGAAGCTTTCTTT. The gene calls are TRBV10-3 and TRBJ1-1, with 10 positions matching TRBD1. Germline V lookup: CDR1 ENHRY, CDR2 SYGVKD. Trimming removed 4 bases from V and 6 bases from J; junction bases left unmatched: 8. The CDR3 consists of 15 residues.

The genes are TRBV5-1 and TRBJ2-1; TRBD2 aligns across 10 bases. In germline, CDR1 is SGHRS, CDR2 YFSETQ. The V and J ends lost 1 base and 1 base, in that order; junction bases with no gene match: 8. The CDR3 contains 18 residues. CDR3 loop: CASSLSPSGSVSYNEQFF. The CDR3 DNA follows: TGCGCCAGCAGCTTGTCGCCTAGCGGGAGTGTGTCCTACAATGAGCAGTTCTTC.

This clone was found a few times. The chain has TRBV10-1 and TRBJ2-1; 7 bases match TRBD2. CDR3 length: 15 amino acids. Per the germline V gene, CDR1 is WNHNN and CDR2 is SYGVQD (reference sequence). The ends lost 3 bases at V and 4 bases at J; junction bases unmatched: 6. The CDR3 DNA follows: TGCGCCAGCAGTGAAGGGACGGGGGGTTACAATGAGCAGTTCTTC. As protein: CASSEGTGGYNEQFF.

J is TRBJ1-4 and V is TRBV29-1; 7 bases agree with TRBD1. CDR3 size: 14 residues. V dropped 3 bases and J dropped 7; count of bases not matched to a gene: 8. Germline V gives CDR1 SQVTM, CDR2 ANQGSEA. The CDR3 DNA is TGCAGCGTTGACTTGGGGACAGTGGCTGAAAAACTGTTTTTT. It specifies CSVDLGTVAEKLFF.

The chain links TRBV28 to TRBJ1-5; D gene ambiguous. The CDR3 runs to 14 residues. Germline V CDR1 and CDR2: MDHEN, SYDVKM. V was cut by 1 base and J by 2 bases, with 6 bases left in between. CDR3 coding DNA: TGTGCCAGCAGTTTATTCCGGGGCAATCAGCCCCAGCATTTT. It encodes CASSLFRGNQPQHF.

On this clone itself: Other DNA variants within this sample encode the same CDR3. The rearrangement joins TRBV3-1 (or the pseudogene TRBV3-2) to TRBJ1-2; maybe TRBD1 (5 bases). The V gene lost 1 base and the J gene lost 5 bases, with 8 bases spanning the gap. The CDR3 contains 13 residues. Germline V gene lookup returns CDR1 LGHDT and CDR2 YNNKEL (reference sequence). The CDR3 region is CASSQVRGYGYTF. The CDR3 DNA is TGTGCCAGCAGCCAAGTGCGGGGGTATGGCTACACCTTC.

The chain links TRBV7-9 to TRBJ2-3; D is possibly TRBD1 (5 bases). Germline CDR1 is SEHNR and CDR2 is FQNEAQ (reference sequence). V was trimmed by 5 bases and J by 3 bases, leaving 12 bases between them. The CDR3 is made up of 14 amino acids. CDR3 in DNA: TGTGCCAGCAGCCATCGGACATTAACAGATACGCAGTATTTT. It codes for CASSHRTLTDTQYF.

This clone was seen once. V gene TRBV24-1 combines with J gene TRBJ2-1, with 10 positions matching TRBD1. Germline loops: CDR1 KGHDR, CDR2 SFDVKD. V dropped 3 bases and J dropped 8; count of bases not matched to a gene: 6. This CDR3 is built from 15 residues. The CDR3 is CATSDDRGRLDEQFF. Written as DNA, the CDR3 is TGTGCCACCAGTGATGACAGGGGGCGTCTGGATGAGCAGTTCTTC.

The V and J genes are TRBV7-9 and TRBJ2-5; no definite D call. The ends were cut back, 5 bases at V and 2 bases at J, with 15 bases in the middle. This CDR3 has 15 residues. Germline CDR1 and CDR2: SEHNR and FQNEAQ (reference sequence). CDR3 nucleotides: TGTGCCAGCAGCCAATCACGCGGCCTACAAGAGACCCAGTACTTC. Translation gives CASSQSRGLQETQYF.

The CDR3 nucleotides are TGTGCCAGCTCACCAGGACAGATGATGAACACTGAAGCTTTCTTT. This sequence encodes CASSPGQMMNTEAFF. V and J are TRBV18 and TRBJ1-1; possibly TRBD1 for D (6 bases). The CDR3 contains 15 residues. Germline V CDR1 and CDR2: KGHSH, LQKENI. The germline V and J ends were trimmed by 2 bases and 0 bases, with 10 bases remaining between them.

The chain employs TRBV7-6 and TRBJ2-6; no firm D call. CDR3 length: 15 residues. Trimming cost V 1 base and J 4 bases, with 8 bases left between them. Germline V gene sequence: CDR1 SGHVS, CDR2 FNYEAQ. For the CDR3, the DNA is TGTGCCAGCAGCTTAGGGCTGGCCGGGGCCAACGTCCTGACTTTC. Its translation is CASSLGLAGANVLTF. Variable domain in full (rest from reference TRBV7-6 and TRBJ2-6): GAGVSQSPRYKVTKRGQDVALRCDPISGHVSLYWYRQALGQGPEFLTYFNYEAQQDKSGLPNDRFSAERPEGSISTLTIQRTEQRDSAMYRCASSLGLAGANVLTFGAGSRLTVL.

The chain joins TRBV30 to TRBJ2-3; D might be TRBD1 (6 bases). Trimming took off 2 bases at V and 2 bases at J, with 14 bases between the two ends. Germline CDR1 and CDR2: GTSNPN and SVGIG (reference sequence). CDR3 size: 15 residues. The CDR3 DNA sequence: TGTGCCTGGAGTACAGCAGGGGCTCCCACAGATACGCAGTATTTT. Encoded protein: CAWSTAGAPTDTQYF. Using reference TRBV30 and TRBJ2-3 for the parts outside the CDR3, the full variable domain is SQTIHQWPATLVQPVGSPLSLECTVEGTSNPNLYWYRQAAGRGLQLLFYSVGIGQISSEVPQNLSASRPQDRQFILSSKKLLLSDSGFYLCAWSTAGAPTDTQYFGPGTRLTVL.

This chain uses TRBV5-1 with TRBJ2-5; 11 nucleotides align to TRBD2. CDR1 and CDR2 (germline): SGHRS, YFSETQ. The CDR3 contains 16 residues. The ends lost 4 bases at V and 0 bases at J; junction bases unmatched: 5. The CDR3 bases are TGCGCCAGCAGCCCTTGGACTAGCGGGTACCAAGAGACCCAGTACTTC. Protein sequence: CASSPWTSGYQETQYF.

The chain is built from TRBV11-2 and TRBJ2-3; 8 bases align to TRBD2. J was trimmed by 1 base and V by 4 bases; bases with no gene match: 1. The CDR3 covers 14 residues. Per germline, CDR1 SGHAT and CDR2 FQNNGV. The CDR3 protein is CASSSTSGTDTQYF. Here the CDR3 DNA reads TGTGCCAGCAGCTCGACTAGCGGCACAGATACGCAGTATTTT.

This clone was picked up one time. The rearrangement links TRBV7-9 to TRBJ2-7; a weak D match, TRBD1 (5 bases). The CDR3 runs 16 residues. V shed 5 bases and J shed 0 bases, with 17 bases lying between them. Germline V gene data show CDR1 as SEHNR and CDR2 as FQNEAQ (reference sequence). CDR3 nucleotides: TGTGCCAGCAGCCAAACCCGGACAACCTCCTCCTACGAGCAGTACTTC. Amino acid sequence: CASSQTRTTSSYEQYF.

The chain recombines TRBV5-4 with TRBJ2-5; TRBD2 aligns across 9 bases. The J segment lost 5 bases and the V segment lost 1 base, leaving 9 bases of the junction unmatched. Germline V lookup: CDR1 SGHNT, CDR2 YYREEE (reference sequence). This CDR3 spans 16 amino acids. The CDR3 DNA is TGTGCCAGCAGCTTGCTAGCGGGAACTATGGCGGAGACCCAGTACTTC. Translating it yields CASSLLAGTMAETQYF.

V usage is TRBV27 and J usage is TRBJ2-1, with a possible D match to TRBD2 (6 bases). The V gene lost 6 bases and the J gene lost 4 bases, with 13 bases spanning the gap. Per germline, CDR1 MNHEY and CDR2 SMNVEV (reference sequence). CDR3 length equals 14 residues. The CDR3 bases are TGTGCCAGCAGCCCGAATAGCGGATACAATGAGCAGTTCTTC. It codes for CASSPNSGYNEQFF.

V gene TRBV30 combines with J gene TRBJ1-4; no definite D call. Germline-derived CDR1 and CDR2 are GTSNPN and SVGIG (reference sequence). V lost 0 bases and J 7 bases, leaving 6 bases between the germline ends. This CDR3 has 12 residues. The CDR3 spells CAWSVSGEKLFF. CDR3 bases: TGTGCCTGGAGTGTAAGCGGTGAAAAACTGTTTTTT.

The chain employs TRBV10-3 and TRBJ2-1; 8 bases map to TRBD2. Germline trimming cut 10 bases from V and 6 bases from J; bases unmatched to any gene: 11. The CDR3 loop spans 14 amino acids. CDR1 and CDR2 from the germline V gene are ENHRY and SYGVKD. The CDR3 sequence is CATRGVAGSNEQFF. In DNA, the CDR3 is TGTGCCACTCGGGGGGTAGCGGGAAGCAATGAGCAGTTCTTC.